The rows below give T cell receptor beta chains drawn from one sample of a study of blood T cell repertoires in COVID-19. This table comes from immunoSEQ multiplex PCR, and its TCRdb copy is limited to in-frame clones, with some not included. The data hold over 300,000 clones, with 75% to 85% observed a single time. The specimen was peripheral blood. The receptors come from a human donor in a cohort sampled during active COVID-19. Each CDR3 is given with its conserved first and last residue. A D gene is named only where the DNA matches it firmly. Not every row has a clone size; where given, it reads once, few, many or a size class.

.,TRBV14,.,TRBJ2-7,TGTGCCAGCAGCCAAGAATGGGCTTACGAGCAGTACTTC,CASSQEWAYEQYF
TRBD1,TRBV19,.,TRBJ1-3,TGTGCCAGTTCCGACAGGGACACTGGAAACACCATATATTTT,CASSDRDTGNTIYF
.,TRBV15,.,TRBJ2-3,TGTGCCACCAGACCGGCCGGCACAGGTAGTGCGCAGTATTTT,CATRPAGTGSAQYF
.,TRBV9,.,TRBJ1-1,TGTGCCAGCAGCGTAGTTAATCCTGAAGCTTTCTTT,CASSVVNPEAFF
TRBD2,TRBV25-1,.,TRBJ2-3,TGTGCCAGCAGTGAATATAGCGGGGCTAGCACAGATACGCAGTATTTT,CASSEYSGASTDTQYF
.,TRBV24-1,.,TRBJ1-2,TGTGCCACCAGTGCTCAGGCTTACTATGGCTACACCTTC,CATSAQAYYGYTF
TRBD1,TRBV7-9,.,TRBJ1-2,TGTGCCAGCAGCTTAGGGCAGGGGGCCTATGGCTACACCTTC,CASSLGQGAYGYTF
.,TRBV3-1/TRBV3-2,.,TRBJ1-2,TGTGCCAGCGGGCAGGGTCGGGTACGGGGCTACACCTTC,CASGQGRVRGYTF
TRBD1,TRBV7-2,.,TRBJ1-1,TGTGCCAGCAGCTCCAGGGGGCCCACTGAAGCTTTCTTT,CASSSRGPTEAFF
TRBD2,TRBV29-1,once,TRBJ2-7,TGCAGCGTGGACCGGGGGGGCGAGCAGTACTTC,CSVDRGGEQYF
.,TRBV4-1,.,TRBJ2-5,TGCGCCAGCAGCCAATCCCAAACGGGGGAAGAGACCCAGTACTTC,CASSQSQTGEETQYF
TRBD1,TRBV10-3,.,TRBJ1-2,TGTGCCATCAGTGAGACGCCGACAGGGTTTCTCTTTGGCTACACCTTC,CAISETPTGFLFGYTF
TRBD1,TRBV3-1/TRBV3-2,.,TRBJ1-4,TGTGCCAGCAGCCATACGGGACAGTCGAATGAAAAACTGTTTTTT,CASSHTGQSNEKLFF
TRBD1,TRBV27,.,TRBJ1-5,TGTGCCAGCACCAGGACAGGCAGCAATCAGCCCCAGCATTTT,CASTRTGSNQPQHF
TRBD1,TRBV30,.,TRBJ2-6,TGTGCCTGGAACCGGGACAGGACATCCTCTGGGGCCAACGTCCTGACTTTC,CAWNRDRTSSGANVLTF
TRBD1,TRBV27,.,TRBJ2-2,TGTGCCAGCAGGGGACAGGGCACCGGGGAGCTGTTTTTT,CASRGQGTGELFF
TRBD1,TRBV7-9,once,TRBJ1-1,TGTGCCAGCCGGACAGGTGGTGTGGGAACTGAAGCTTTCTTT,CASRTGGVGTEAFF
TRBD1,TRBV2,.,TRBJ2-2,TGTGCCACCCAACAGGGGATAGACGGGGAGCTGTTTTTT,CATQQGIDGELFF
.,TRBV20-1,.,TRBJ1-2,TGCAGTGCTAGGAATGGGCATGGCTACACCTTC,CSARNGHGYTF
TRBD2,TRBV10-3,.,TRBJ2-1,TGTGCCATCAGTGTAACTAGCGGGGGGATCAATGAGCAGTTCTTC,CAISVTSGGINEQFF
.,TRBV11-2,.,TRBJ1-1,TGTGCCAGCAGCTCTCTACAGGGCGCTGAAGCTTTCTTT,CASSSLQGAEAFF
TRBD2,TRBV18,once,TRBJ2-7,TGTGCCAGCCACGGGGGGATTCCCTACGAGCAGTACTTC,CASHGGIPYEQYF
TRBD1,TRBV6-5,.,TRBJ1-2,TGTGCCAGCAGTTGGGACAGGGGGCACGGCTACACCTTC,CASSWDRGHGYTF
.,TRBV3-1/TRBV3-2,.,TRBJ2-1,TGTGCCAGCAGCTTCAGTGCCGAGCAGTTCTTC,CASSFSAEQFF
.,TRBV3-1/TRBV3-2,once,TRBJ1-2,TGTGCCAGCAGGGGAGAAGGGTATGGCTACACCTTC,CASRGEGYGYTF
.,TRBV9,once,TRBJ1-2,TGTGCCAGCAGCGTAGCGGCGGGGGGCTTTAGCTATGGCTACACCTTC,CASSVAAGGFSYGYTF
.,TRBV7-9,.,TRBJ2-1,TGTGCCAGCAGCTTTTACGCCGGAGGTGAGCAGTTCTTC,CASSFYAGGEQFF
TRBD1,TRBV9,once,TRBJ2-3,TGTGCCAGCAGATCCGGGACAGATAGCACAGATACGCAGTATTTT,CASRSGTDSTDTQYF
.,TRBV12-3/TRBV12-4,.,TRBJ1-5,TGTGCCAGCAGTTTCGACAGTAGACAGCCCCAGCATTTT,CASSFDSRQPQHF
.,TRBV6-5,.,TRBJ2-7,TGTGCCAGCACCCAGAACTACGAGCAGTACTTC,CASTQNYEQYF